These 32 T cell receptor beta chains were all obtained from the same sample, sequenced in a study of breast tumors, draining lymph nodes, adjacent tissues. The lymph nodes were axillary draining lymph nodes from breast cancer patients. A single record per CDR3 protein comes from TCRdb applying MiXCR to the multiplex PCR reads. The sample includes about 180,000 distinct CDR3 sequences, roughly a third of them seen just once. The sequencing sample was made of axillary lymph node tissue. Receptors were obtained from a female donor with breast cancer. Some clones in this sample may be carry-over from other donors' samples.

This clonotype was recorded many times. The chain is built from TRBV20-1 and TRBJ2-7; the D is unclear. There are 15 residues in the CDR3. Trimming removed 3 bases from V and 0 bases from J, with 15 bases in between. Germline V lookup: CDR1 DFQATT, CDR2 SNEGSKA (reference sequence). CDR3 region: CSARAPDAFSYEQYF. The CDR3 nucleotides read TGCAGTGCTAGGGCCCCGGACGCATTCTCCTACGAGCAGTACTTC.

This clonotype was seen repeatedly, ten times or more. The chain joins TRBV12-3 or TRBV12-4 to TRBJ1-5; 9 bases are a match to TRBD1. With 4 bases clipped from V and 4 bases from J, the junction kept 5 bases outside the gene matches. The CDR3 spans 15 residues. This CDR3 reads CASSSTGGPNQPQHF. The CDR3, as DNA: TGTGCCAGCAGTTCCACAGGGGGCCCTAATCAGCCCCAGCATTTT.

This clonotype was detected many times. This chain joins TRBV2 and TRBJ2-5, with D perhaps matching TRBD2 (6 bases). The CDR3 contains 15 residues. Germline V CDR1 and CDR2: SNHLY, FYNNEI. V lost 2 bases, J lost 2 bases, and 12 bases lay in between. CDR3 region: CASSELASVQETQYF. In DNA, the CDR3 is TGTGCCAGCAGTGAACTAGCGTCCGTACAAGAGACCCAGTACTTC.

This clonotype was seen ten or more times. The rearrangement links TRBV20-1 to TRBJ2-1; D remains unclear. V dropped 5 bases and J dropped 7 bases, with 6 bases sitting between them. Germline lookup yields CDR1 DFQATT and CDR2 SNEGSKA (reference sequence). CDR3 length: 10 residues. CDR3: CSASLNEQFF. DNA for the CDR3: TGCAGTGCTTCTTTGAATGAGCAGTTCTTC.

This clonotype was seen at least ten times. The chain is built from TRBV5-5 and TRBJ1-2; D is undetermined. The CDR3 is made up of 14 amino acids. Germline CDR1 SGHKS, CDR2 YYEKEE (reference sequence). V lost 0 bases, J lost 3 bases, and 9 bases lay in between. The CDR3, as DNA: TGTGCCAGCAGCTTGGAGTACGGCGACTATGGCTACACCTTC. Translating it yields CASSLEYGDYGYTF. The full variable domain, its missing parts supplied by reference TRBV5-5 and TRBJ1-2, is DAGVTQSPTHLIKTRGQQVTLRCSPISGHKSVSWYQQVLGQGPQFIFQYYEKEERGRGNFPDRFSARQFPNYSSELNVNALLLGDSALYLCASSLEYGDYGYTFGSGTRLTVV.

In its sample, this clonotype is medium-sized. V and J are TRBV2 and TRBJ2-2, with D perhaps TRBD1 (5 bases). The CDR3 loop spans 15 amino acids. Trimming shortened V by 6 bases and J by 0 bases, and 11 bases separated the two germline ends. Per germline, CDR1 SNHLY and CDR2 FYNNEI. CDR3 bases: TGTGCCAGCAGAGAGACAGTCGCGAACACCGGGGAGCTGTTTTTT. It encodes CASRETVANTGELFF.

This clonotype was seen repeatedly, ten times or more. CDR3 amino acids: CASSPDSQETQYF. The CDR3 DNA reads as TGTGCCAGCTCACCGGACAGCCAAGAGACCCAGTACTTC. The chain is built from TRBV18 and TRBJ2-5, with TRBD1 as a possible D gene (6 bases). The CDR3 is 13 residues long. Looked up from germline, CDR1 is KGHSH and CDR2 is LQKENI. The germline V and J ends were trimmed by 3 bases and 1 base, with 6 bases remaining between them.

Concerning this clonotype itself: This may stem from a read error, because a much larger clone lies one nucleotide away. This chain connects TRBV9 to TRBJ2-1, with 13 bases fitting TRBD2. The CDR3 spans 14 residues. From germline, CDR1 is SGDLS and CDR2 YYNGEE. This CDR3 is CVSSGTSGGDEQFF. CDR3 bases: TGTGTCAGCAGCGGCACTAGCGGGGGGGATGAGCAGTTCTTC.

This clonotype came up many times. The gene calls are TRBV6-5 and TRBJ1-5, with 7 bases that match TRBD1. The CDR3 is 16 residues long. The V and J ends lost 2 bases and 2 bases, in that order; junction bases with no gene match: 6. Germline CDR1 is MNHEY and CDR2 is SVGAGI. The CDR3 spells CASSYTYRGGNQPQHF. Here the CDR3 DNA reads TGTGCCAGCAGTTACACCTACAGGGGTGGCAATCAGCCCCAGCATTTT.

The chain carries TRBV11-3 and TRBJ2-7, with TRBD1 matching over 8 bases. With 2 bases clipped from V and 3 bases from J, the junction kept 3 bases outside the gene matches. CDR1 is SGHNT and CDR2 is YENEEA in the germline V gene. This CDR3 spans 14 amino acids. For the CDR3, the DNA is TGTGCCAGCAGCTTACCCAGGGGGCACTACGAGCAGTACTTC. Translating gives CASSLPRGHYEQYF.

Many counts were recorded for this clonotype. The rearrangement joins TRBV4-1 to TRBJ2-5, with D perhaps assigned TRBD1 or TRBD2 (5 bases each). Germline CDR1 and CDR2: MGHRA and YSYEKL. The CDR3 extends over 15 amino acids. Trimming took 3 bases from V and 2 from J, leaving 13 bases between them. The chain's CDR3 is CASSHDGTLQETQYF. The CDR3 DNA is TGCGCCAGCAGCCATGACGGGACGCTGCAAGAGACCCAGTACTTC.

This clonotype has only a few counts. This may arise from a read error, as a much more abundant clone is one base away. This rearrangement joins TRBV5-6 to TRBJ2-7, with 7 nucleotides matching TRBD1. Germline V gene lookup returns CDR1 SGHDT and CDR2 YYEEEE. This CDR3 is built from 16 residues. The ends lost 1 base at V and 0 bases at J; junction bases unmatched: 7. This chain's CDR3 is CASSLTGAASSYEQYF. In DNA form, the CDR3 reads TGTGCCAGCAGCTTGACAGGGGCCGCGTCCTCCTACGAGCAGTACTTC. The variable domain in full, with the rest retrieved from reference TRBV5-6 and TRBJ2-7, is DAGVTQSPTHLIKTRGQQVTLRCSPKSGHDTVSWYQQALGQGPQFIFQYYEEEERQRGNFPDRFSGHQFPNYSSELNVNALLLGDSALYLCASSLTGAASSYEQYFGPGTRLTVT.

The chain combines TRBV10-1 with TRBJ2-1; 11 bases align to TRBD2. Germline lookup yields CDR1 WNHNN and CDR2 SYGVQD (reference sequence). The V gene end was trimmed by 4 bases and the J gene end by 4 bases; junction bases not matched to a gene: 6. The CDR3 loop spans 16 amino acids. CDR3 sequence: CASSGKGLAVYNEQFF. The DNA for the CDR3 is TGCGCCAGCAGTGGAAAGGGACTAGCGGTTTACAATGAGCAGTTCTTC.

DNA for the CDR3: TGTGCCAGCAGTAGGACCACACGCACAGATACGCAGTATTTT. This encodes CASSRTTRTDTQYF. The V call is TRBV28, the J call TRBJ2-3; no definite D call. The V end lost 5 bases, the J end lost 1 base, and 10 bases lay between the germline ends. The CDR3 has 14 amino acids. From germline, CDR1 is MDHEN and CDR2 SYDVKM.

This clonotype was counted at least ten times. V usage is TRBV6-6 and J usage is TRBJ1-2; possible D gene TRBD1, 5 bases. Germline V gene sequence: CDR1 MNHNY, CDR2 SVGAGI (reference sequence). Trimming stripped 5 bases from V and 5 bases from J, with 12 bases between. This CDR3 has 13 residues. The CDR3 loop reads CASSMTAQYGYTF. CDR3 nucleotide sequence: TGTGCCAGCAGTATGACAGCCCAATATGGCTACACCTTC.

In its sample, this clonotype was seen many times. The chain has TRBV19 and TRBJ2-1, with 8 bases identical to TRBD2. The CDR3 is 16 amino acids. Germline V lookup: CDR1 LNHDA, CDR2 SQIVND (reference sequence). The trim removed 3 bases at V and 4 bases at J, leaving 8 bases unmatched. In DNA form, the CDR3 reads TGTGCCAGTAGTATGCTAACGGGGGGGCCTTACAATGAGCAGTTCTTC. As protein: CASSMLTGGPYNEQFF.

This clonotype has at least ten counts. J is TRBJ1-4 and V is TRBV19, with 7 nucleotides matching TRBD1. The CDR3 is 17 amino acids. J gave up 0 bases and V 4 bases, and 8 bases lay outside the gene matches. Per the germline V gene, CDR1 is LNHDA and CDR2 is SQIVND (reference sequence). The CDR3 protein is CASSTTGARATNEKLFF. The CDR3 DNA reads TGTGCCAGTAGTACCACAGGGGCCCGGGCAACTAATGAAAAACTGTTTTTT.

In this sample, this clonotype turned up many times. The chain employs TRBV5-1 and TRBJ2-2; no clear D gene. The V end lost 4 bases, the J end lost 1 base, and 11 bases lay between the germline ends. Germline CDR1 is SGHRS and CDR2 is YFSETQ. The CDR3 sequence is 15 residues long. CDR3 amino acids: CASSQETRNTGELFF. CDR3 sequence (DNA): TGCGCCAGCAGCCAGGAGACACGGAACACCGGGGAGCTGTTTTTT.

Ten or more counts support this clonotype. The chain couples TRBV20-1 to TRBJ2-7, with D possibly being TRBD1 (5 bases). The CDR3 covers 14 residues. V lost 0 bases and J 5 bases, leaving 14 bases between the germline ends. The germline CDR1 and CDR2 sequences are DFQATT and SNEGSKA (reference sequence). CDR3 coding DNA: TGCAGTGCTAGAGATGTGGGCAGGGTCCACGAGCAGTACTTC. Translation: CSARDVGRVHEQYF.

This clonotype was recorded at least ten times. Given a much more abundant clone one base away, this may be a read error. The chain carries TRBV7-6 and TRBJ2-5; 7 positions match TRBD2. CDR1 is SGHVS, CDR2 FNYEAQ, per germline. The CDR3 loop spans 15 amino acids. The chain's CDR3 is CASSEYAGVVETQHF. The CDR3 region has the DNA TGTGCCAGCAGCGAGTATGCGGGGGTGGTAGAGACCCAGCACTTC.

V and J are TRBV7-9 and TRBJ2-2, with D tentatively TRBD1 (5 bases). The CDR3 extends over 20 amino acids. V was clipped by 1 base and J by 0 bases, with 21 bases between them. Germline V lookup: CDR1 SEHNR, CDR2 FQNEAQ (reference sequence). Written as DNA, the CDR3 is TGTGCCAGCAGCTTAGTTCAGGGTCCCCAGGGCTGTGCGAACACCGGGGAGCTGTTTTTT. As protein: CASSLVQGPQGCANTGELFF.

Many counts were recorded for this clonotype. This rearrangement joins TRBV14 to TRBJ2-7; a weak D match, TRBD2 (5 bases). Germline CDR1 is SGHDN and CDR2 is FVKESK. The CDR3 covers 12 residues. V was shortened by 8 bases and J by 7 bases, with 15 bases between the two germline ends. The chain's CDR3 is CASGLDFLEQYF. CDR3 nucleotide sequence: TGTGCCAGCGGACTGGACTTTCTGGAGCAGTACTTC. The variable domain in full, completed from reference TRBV14 and TRBJ2-7, reads EAGVTQFPSHSVIEKGQTVTLRCDPISGHDNLYWYRRVMGKEIKFLLHFVKESKQDESGMPNNRFLAERTGGTYSTLKVQPAELEDSGVYFCASGLDFLEQYFGPGTRLTVT.

This clonotype appeared a single time. The chain carries TRBV11-2 and TRBJ1-4, with a weak D call TRBD1 (5 bases). CDR1 and CDR2 (germline): SGHAT, FQNNGV. Trimming shortened V by 1 base and J by 7 bases, and 10 bases separated the two germline ends. The CDR3 sequence is 14 residues long. Here the CDR3 reads CASSLGGNTEKLFF. CDR3 nucleotides: TGTGCCAGCAGCTTAGGGGGGAACACTGAAAAACTGTTTTTT. Together with reference TRBV11-2 and TRBJ1-4, the CDR3 gives the full variable domain: EAGVAQSPRYKIIEKRQSVAFWCNPISGHATLYWYQQILGQGPKLLIQFQNNGVVDDSQLPKDRFSAERLKGVDSTLKIQPAKLEDSAVYLCASSLGGNTEKLFFGSGTQLSVL.

This clonotype has only one observation. A much larger clone lies one base from this, so it may be a read error. The chain joins TRBV11-3 to TRBJ2-5; the D is unclear. CDR1 and CDR2 from the germline V gene are SGHNT and YENEEA. This CDR3 region has 14 residues. V lost 3 bases to trimming and J lost 4 bases, with 12 bases between them. The CDR3 coding sequence is TGTGCCAGCAGCTTTAGAATGCAGCGAGAGACCCAGTACTTC. Protein: CASSFRMQRETQYF.

This clonotype was recorded many times. This chain connects TRBV19 to TRBJ1-6; TRBD1 might be the D (5 bases). The V gene's germline CDR1 is LNHDA and CDR2 SQIVND (reference sequence). The CDR3 consists of 13 residues. Trimming took off 1 base at V and 7 bases at J, with 5 bases between the two ends. The CDR3 sequence is CASSIGGNSPLHF. The CDR3 DNA is TGTGCCAGTAGTATAGGGGGGAATTCACCCCTCCACTTT.

In its sample, this clonotype was seen many times. The V gene is TRBV6-5, the J gene TRBJ1-6; D remains ambiguous. The CDR3 sequence is 12 residues long. Trimming pared 0 bases from V and 7 bases from J, leaving 1 base between. The germline CDR1 and CDR2 sequences are MNHEY and SVGAGI. For the CDR3, the DNA is TGTGCCAGCAGTTACTCGAATTCACCCCTCCACTTT. It specifies CASSYSNSPLHF.

This clonotype came up a few times. An end of the junction differs from the germline gene, which may be a read error. CDR3 loop: CASSLLRSSYNGQFF. CDR3 coding DNA: TGTGCCAGCAGCTTATTACGGAGTTCCTACAATGGGCAGTTCTTC. The chain couples TRBV11-2 to TRBJ2-1; no clear D. The CDR3 length is 15 residues. CDR1 is SGHAT and CDR2 is FQNNGV in the germline V gene.

This clonotype was found many times. CDR3 nucleotides: TGTGCCAGTAGTATTTTCAGGGGAGGCAATCAGCCCCAGCATTTT. This translates into CASSIFRGGNQPQHF. The gene calls are TRBV19 and TRBJ1-5; tentatively, D is TRBD1 (6 bases). CDR1 and CDR2 from the germline V gene are LNHDA and SQIVND (reference sequence). The V end lost 3 bases, the J end lost 2 bases, and 11 bases lay between the germline ends. This CDR3 comprises 15 residues.

This clonotype occurred many times. The CDR3: CSARVRRTSRLIYEQYF. CDR3 DNA: TGCAGTGCTAGAGTTAGGCGGACTAGCCGGTTGATCTACGAGCAGTACTTC. V usage is TRBV20-1 and J usage is TRBJ2-7; 8 positions agree with TRBD2. Germline V gene sequence: CDR1 DFQATT, CDR2 SNEGSKA (reference sequence). The CDR3 spans 17 residues. With V trimmed by 1 base and J by 3 bases, 14 bases remained unmatched.

This clonotype was counted many times. J is TRBJ1-6 and V is TRBV2; D unclear. The CDR3 runs to 13 residues. Germline V lookup: CDR1 SNHLY, CDR2 FYNNEI. Trimming took 5 bases from V and 9 from J, leaving 11 bases between them. The CDR3 reads CASSLGSRSPLHF. CDR3 nucleotide sequence: TGTGCCAGCAGTTTGGGATCTCGTTCACCCCTCCACTTT.

This clonotype was detected a few times. The junction differs from germline at one of its ends, possibly a read error. J is TRBJ2-6 and V is TRBV20-1, with D perhaps given as TRBD1 or TRBD2 (5 bases each). Germline-derived CDR1 and CDR2 are DFQATT and SNEGSKA (reference sequence). The CDR3 loop spans 14 amino acids. The CDR3 reads CSASRVPGATVLTF. The CDR3 region has the DNA TGCAGTGCTAGTCGAGTACCCGGGGCCACCGTCCTGACTTTC.

The chain uses TRBV10-3 and TRBJ2-3; D unresolved. Germline V CDR1 and CDR2: ENHRY, SYGVKD. The CDR3 runs 16 residues. With 2 bases removed from V and 2 bases from J, the gap between germline ends came to 14 bases. This chain's CDR3 is CAISEANGQYTDTQYF. The DNA for the CDR3 is TGTGCCATCAGTGAGGCGAACGGGCAGTACACAGATACGCAGTATTTT.